This T cell receptor beta chain is drawn from a study of T cell changes during pregnancy in multiple sclerosis. The table came from immunoSEQ multiplex PCR; TCRdb's copy has only in-frame clones and leaves some out. This table has some 100,000 clones, around 94% appearing once. The CDR3 length is 12 residues. Unmatched junction bases numbered 2, after V lost 6 bases and J lost 1 base. CDR1 and CDR2 from the germline V gene are SQVTM and ANQGSEA. Specimen: peripheral blood, collected in the second trimester of pregnancy. The chain recombines TRBV29-1 with TRBJ1-1; 7 nucleotides match TRBD1. This TCR came from a female donor with multiple sclerosis, enrolled in a pregnancy study. CDR3 protein: CSVGTANTEAFF. The CDR3 nucleotides are TGCAGCGTAGGGACAGCGAACACTGAAGCTTTCTTT.